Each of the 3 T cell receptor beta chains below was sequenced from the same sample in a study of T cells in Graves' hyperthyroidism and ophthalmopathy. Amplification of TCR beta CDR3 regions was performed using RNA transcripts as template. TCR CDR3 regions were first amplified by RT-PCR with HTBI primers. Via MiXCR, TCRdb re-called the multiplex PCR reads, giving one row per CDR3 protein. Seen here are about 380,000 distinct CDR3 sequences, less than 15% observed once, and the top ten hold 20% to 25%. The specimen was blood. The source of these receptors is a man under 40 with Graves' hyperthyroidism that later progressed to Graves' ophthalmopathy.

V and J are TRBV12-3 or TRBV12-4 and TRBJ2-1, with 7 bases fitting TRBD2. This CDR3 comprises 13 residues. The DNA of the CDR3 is TGTGCAAGTGGGGGGGGGTCCTACAATGAGCAGTTCTTC. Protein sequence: CASGGGSYNEQFF.

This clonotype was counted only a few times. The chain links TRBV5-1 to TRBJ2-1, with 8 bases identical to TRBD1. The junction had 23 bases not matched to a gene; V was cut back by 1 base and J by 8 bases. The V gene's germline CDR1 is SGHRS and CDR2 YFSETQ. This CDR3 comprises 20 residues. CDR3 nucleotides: TGCGCCAGCAGCTTGAGGTCGGCGGACAGGGAGGTTTCGTTGTACGATGAGCAGTTCTTC. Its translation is CASSLRSADREVSLYDEQFF.

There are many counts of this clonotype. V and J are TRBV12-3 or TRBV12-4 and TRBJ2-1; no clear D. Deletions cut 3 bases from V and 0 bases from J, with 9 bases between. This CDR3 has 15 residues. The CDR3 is CASSFAGFSYNEQFF. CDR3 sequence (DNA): TGTGCCAGCAGTTTTGCAGGATTCTCCTACAATGAGCAGTTCTTC.